Listed below are T cell receptor beta chains from one sample, sequenced in a study of cytomegalovirus exposure and HLA in healthy donors. Using immunoSEQ multiplex PCR, the repertoire was profiled, and TCRdb retains in-frame clones only, with some absent. The top ten hold less than 9.5% of the sample, which has about 100,000 clones, 60% to 85% seen once. Sequencing input: PBMCs. The origin of the receptors is a man in his fifties or sixties in good health and CMV-seropositive. The CDR3 runs from the conserved cysteine through the conserved F or W. The D gene is left open where the match is weak. Part of the rows lack a size; the others show once, few, many or a class for expanded clones.

D,J,size,V,DNA,CDR3
NA,TRBJ2-7,NA,TRBV5-1,TGCGCCAGCAGCTTGGCCCCCGGTACTGTATACGAGCAGTACTTC,CASSLAPGTVYEQYF
TRBD1,TRBJ2-3,once,TRBV2,TGTGCCAGCAGTCCCCTGACAGGGGGCTCTACAGATACGCAGTATTTT,CASSPLTGGSTDTQYF
NA,TRBJ2-7,few,TRBV7-6,TGTGCCAGCAGCTTAGATGACCGGGACTACGAGCAGTACTTC,CASSLDDRDYEQYF
NA,TRBJ1-4,NA,TRBV7-2,TGTGCCAGCAGCTTTGGCGGGGGCACTAATGAAAAACTGTTTTTT,CASSFGGGTNEKLFF
NA,TRBJ2-7,NA,TRBV6-5,TGTGCCAGCATTAACCCGGACAGCTACGAGCAGTACTTC,CASINPDSYEQYF
NA,TRBJ1-1,NA,TRBV7-9,TGTGCCAGCAGTTCTGACACGTACTTGAACACTGAAGCTTTCTTT,CASSSDTYLNTEAFF
TRBD1,TRBJ1-2,NA,TRBV7-9,TGTGCCAGCAGCTTAGGGACAGGGGGCTCGAGCGGCTACCCCTTC,CASSLGTGGSSGYPF
TRBD1,TRBJ1-6,NA,TRBV19,TGTGCCAGTAGTATACGACAGGGTAATTCACCCCTCCACTTT,CASSIRQGNSPLHF
NA,TRBJ1-3,NA,TRBV5-8,TGTGCCAGCAGCTTGGCTACAGTCTCTGGAAACACCATATATTTT,CASSLATVSGNTIYF
NA,TRBJ2-1,NA,TRBV27,TGTGCCAGCAGAACACGGGGGGAGCAGTTCTTC,CASRTRGEQFF
TRBD1,TRBJ2-5,NA,TRBV7-8,TGTGCCAGCAGCCCGAGGACAGGGGGGGAGACCCAGTACTTC,CASSPRTGGETQYF
NA,TRBJ2-2,NA,TRBV7-2,TGTGCCAGCAGCCCTATGCGGGGGAACACCGGGGAGCTGTTTTTT,CASSPMRGNTGELFF
NA,TRBJ1-4,NA,TRBV5-1,TGCGCCAGCAGCCCCCCAGGGACTAATGAAAAACTGTTTTTT,CASSPPGTNEKLFF
NA,TRBJ2-7,NA,TRBV12-5,TGTGCTAGTGGTTTGGTCCCACCCTTGGCCGAGCAGTACTTC,CASGLVPPLAEQYF
TRBD1,TRBJ2-3,NA,TRBV11-3,TGTGCCAGCAGCAAGGGGACAGGGACTGCTAGCACAGATACGCAGTATTTT,CASSKGTGTASTDTQYF
NA,TRBJ2-3,once,TRBV7-2,TGTGCCAGCACCAGGGCGGAAGGTACGCAGTATTTT,CASTRAEGTQYF
TRBD1,TRBJ2-7,once,TRBV4-3,TGCGCCAGCAGCCAAGGGACAGGGTACTCCTGTGAGCAGTACTTC,CASSQGTGYSCEQYF
TRBD1,TRBJ2-5,NA,TRBV5-1,TGCGCCAGCAGCTTGATGACAGGGGAGGTGGGGGAGACCCAGTACTTC,CASSLMTGEVGETQYF
TRBD2,TRBJ2-2,NA,TRBV7-2,TGTGCCAGCAGCTTAGGTGGCCTAGCGGGGACCGGGGAGCTGTTTTTT,CASSLGGLAGTGELFF
NA,TRBJ1-1,once,TRBV4-3,TGCGCCAGCAGCCAAGATAAACCGGGAGAGTTGTCTTACACTGAAGCTTTCTTT,CASSQDKPGELSYTEAFF
TRBD1,TRBJ1-1,once,TRBV6-6,TGTGCCAGCAGTCCCAGGGGGCTAGGTGTGGACACTGAAGCTTTCTTT,CASSPRGLGVDTEAFF
NA,TRBJ2-5,NA,TRBV4-1,TGCGCCAGCAGCCAAGGGACAGAACCAGAGACCCAGTACTTC,CASSQGTEPETQYF
TRBD2,TRBJ2-3,NA,TRBV4-3,TGCGCCAGCAGCCAAGGTTCTAGCGGGGGGGTCGGGACGCAGTATTTT,CASSQGSSGGVGTQYF
TRBD1,TRBJ1-1,NA,TRBV27,TGTGCCAGCCTCCACAGGGGAGGCACTGAAGCTTTCTTT,CASLHRGGTEAFF
TRBD1,TRBJ1-6,NA,TRBV7-6,TGTGCCAGCAGCTTAGGACAGGGACATTCACCCCTCCACTTT,CASSLGQGHSPLHF
NA,TRBJ1-5,NA,TRBV7-3,TGTGCCAGCAGCTCGGATCAGCCCCAGCATTTT,CASSSDQPQHF
NA,TRBJ2-3,NA,TRBV11-2,TGTGCCAGCAGCCTGGGTAGTAGCGGCACAGATACGCAGTATTTT,CASSLGSSGTDTQYF
NA,TRBJ2-7,NA,TRBV11-3,TGTGCCAGCAGCTCCAGTCCCACCTACGAGCAGTACTTC,CASSSSPTYEQYF
NA,TRBJ2-1,NA,TRBV20-1,TGCAGTGCACCGGAGGGGAATGAGCAGTTCTTC,CSAPEGNEQFF
NA,TRBJ2-1,NA,TRBV6-5,TGTGCCAGCAGTGGGGGGGCAGCCAGATGCTATCCGGTCTTC,CASSGGAARCYPVF
NA,TRBJ1-1,NA,TRBV6-4,TGTGCCAGCAGTGACTCGGGCACGATGAACATCGGTGAAGCTTTCTTT,CASSDSGTMNIGEAFF
NA,TRBJ1-2,NA,TRBV10-3,TGTGCCATCAGCCGGGACTATGGCTACACCTTC,CAISRDYGYTF
NA,TRBJ2-2,NA,TRBV9,TGTGCCAGCAGCGTACCCTCCAGGGAGGCCACCGGGGAGCTGTTTTTT,CASSVPSREATGELFF